This T cell receptor beta chain emerged from a study of tumour-infiltrating T cells in Burkitt lymphoma. About the research overall: Patients covered every epidemiological subtype of Burkitt lymphoma. Productive clonality predicted overall and progression-free survival.

Clones were sequenced by immunoSEQ multiplex PCR, and TCRdb holds only the in-frame ones, with some missing. The table lists around 48,000 clones, about a third of them singletons. V was pared by 1 base and J by 14 bases, with 15 bases between. This CDR3 has 14 residues. Germline CDR1 reads SGHVS; CDR2 reads FNYEAQ. This clone was counted between two and nine times. The rearrangement links TRBV7-6 to TRBJ1-6; no reliable D call. Sequenced material: tumor tissue. The clonotype originates from a human donor with Burkitt lymphoma. The CDR3 spells CASSLGGSRTTLHF. CDR3 coding DNA: TGTGCCAGCAGCTTAGGTGGCAGCCGGACCACCCTCCACTTT.